This T cell receptor beta chain was sequenced for a study of blood T cell repertoires in COVID-19. Study in general: Spain, Italy and the United States supplied samples that represented acute and convalescent COVID-19.

The protocol was immunoSEQ multiplex PCR, while the TCRdb copy is restricted to in-frame clones and leaves out a portion. Altogether under 300,000 clones are present, approximately 82% being singletons, with the ten largest covering 2% to 2.5%. The V and J ends lost 2 bases and 2 bases respectively, with 10 bases between them. The germline CDR1 and CDR2 sequences are SGHDT and YYEEEE. This CDR3 contains 14 residues. The chain recombines TRBV5-6 with TRBJ1-2; D is possibly TRBD1 (6 bases). This receptor was taken from a man aged 40-55 years who had recovered from COVID-19. Sequences were obtained from peripheral blood. The DNA for the CDR3 is TGTGCCAGCAGCTTTCAAACAGGGAACTATGGCTACACCTTC. It yields the protein CASSFQTGNYGYTF.